These 23 T cell receptor beta chains originate from one sample sequenced in a study of response to subunit inactivated influenza vaccine. Each CDR3 protein is one row after TCRdb ran MiXCR on the RT-PCR reads. Of some 550,000 distinct CDR3 sequences in the sample, around a quarter were seen once. The sample was also reused in another study, on T cells expressing NK-cell markers. This second report adds: With UMIs, 5'RACE template switching was used to make TCR beta cDNA.

The source was CD4+ T cells sorted from PBMCs, collected 11 to 12 days after vaccination. The receptors here all came from a man aged 45-60 years who received an inactivated influenza vaccine.

In this sample, this clonotype turned up a few times. V usage is TRBV7-2 and J usage is TRBJ2-7, with 7 bases matching TRBD1. Trimming removed 5 bases from V and 6 bases from J; junction bases left unmatched: 7. The V gene's germline CDR1 is SGHTA and CDR2 FQGNSA. There are 13 residues in the CDR3. CDR3 DNA sequence: TGTGCCAGCAGCGAGACAGGGCGTCGCGAGCAGTACTTC. It yields the protein CASSETGRREQYF.

J is TRBJ2-2 and V is TRBV7-8; 8 bases map to TRBD1. Germline CDR1 is SGHVS and CDR2 is FQNEAQ. The CDR3 contains 15 residues. Losses at the gene ends were 5 bases for V and 6 bases for J; bases not matched to a gene: 8. In DNA, the CDR3 is TGTGCCAGCAGCCCGCGACAGGGGTGGGCCGGGGAGCTGTTTTTT. Its protein product is CASSPRQGWAGELFF.

This clonotype was detected many times. V usage is TRBV12-3 or TRBV12-4 and J usage is TRBJ1-5; TRBD1 matches at 7 bases. V was clipped by 5 bases and J by 7 bases; unmatched bases: 8. There are 14 residues in the CDR3. CDR3 sequence: CASSLGQSRQPQHF. In DNA form, the CDR3 reads TGTGCCAGCAGTCTGGGACAGAGCAGGCAGCCCCAGCATTTT.

This chain uses TRBV2 with TRBJ2-5; 11 nucleotides agree with TRBD1. The junction had 0 bases not matched to a gene; V was cut back by 4 bases and J by 2 bases. Germline V lookup: CDR1 SNHLY, CDR2 FYNNEI. This CDR3 is 14 amino acids long. This CDR3 reads CASSGDRGQETQYF. Written as DNA, the CDR3 is TGTGCCAGCAGTGGGGACAGGGGGCAAGAGACCCAGTACTTC.

V gene TRBV20-1 combines with J gene TRBJ2-3; D unresolved. Per the germline V gene, CDR1 is DFQATT and CDR2 is SNEGSKA (reference sequence). The CDR3 length is 15 residues. Trimming pared 0 bases from V and 3 bases from J, leaving 13 bases between. CDR3 loop: CSARDSEFGTDTQYF. In DNA form, the CDR3 reads TGCAGTGCTAGAGATTCGGAGTTTGGAACAGATACGCAGTATTTT.

The chain recombines TRBV27 with TRBJ2-7; D perhaps matches TRBD2 (6 bases). Germline V gives CDR1 MNHEY, CDR2 SMNVEV (reference sequence). The CDR3 is made up of 14 amino acids. The V gene lost 6 bases and the J gene lost 3 bases, with 15 bases spanning the gap. CDR3: CASSRSGSIYEQYF. In DNA form, the CDR3 reads TGTGCCAGCAGCCGCAGCGGGTCGATCTACGAGCAGTACTTC.

The rearrangement uses TRBV20-1 and TRBJ2-7, with 10 positions matching TRBD1. J lost 3 bases, V lost 5 bases, and 7 bases had no gene match. The germline gives CDR1 DFQATT, CDR2 SNEGSKA (reference sequence). The CDR3 runs to 14 residues. In nucleotides, the CDR3 is TGCAGTGCTCCCGCGGGACAGGGGTTCTACGAGCAGTACTTC. It translates to CSAPAGQGFYEQYF.

This chain links TRBV6-2 or TRBV6-3 with TRBJ2-1, with 11 bases aligning to TRBD1. After removal of 6 bases from V and 7 bases from J, the junction contained 11 bases not matched to a gene. CDR3 length: 16 residues. Germline V CDR1 and CDR2: MNHEY, SVGEGT. CDR3 DNA sequence: TGTGCCAGCAGAACATCGTGGGACAGGGGGAAAAATGAGCAGTTCTTC. Residues: CASRTSWDRGKNEQFF.

The chain couples TRBV11-2 to TRBJ2-5, with 10 bases identical to TRBD2. The V gene's germline CDR1 is SGHAT and CDR2 FQNNGV. CDR3 length equals 17 residues. V shed 1 base, J shed 5 bases, and the junction held 10 bases outside the gene matches. The CDR3 loop is CASSLGGSPGLAETQYF. The DNA of the CDR3 is TGTGCCAGCAGCTTAGGAGGGTCTCCGGGACTAGCGGAGACCCAGTACTTC. Full variable domain (remainder filled in from reference TRBV11-2 and TRBJ2-5): EAGVAQSPRYKIIEKRQSVAFWCNPISGHATLYWYQQILGQGPKLLIQFQNNGVVDDSQLPKDRFSAERLKGVDSTLKIQPAKLEDSAVYLCASSLGGSPGLAETQYFGPGTRLLVL.

The chain couples TRBV3-1 to TRBJ2-2; D perhaps matches TRBD2 (5 bases). CDR1 LGHDT and CDR2 YNNKEL come from the germline V gene (reference sequence). The V end was cut by 1 base, the J end by 9 bases, with 6 bases between. The CDR3 consists of 12 residues. In DNA form, the CDR3 reads TGTGCCAGCAGCCAAGGAGGGAGGGAGCTGTTTTTT. Translation gives CASSQGGRELFF.

The V and J genes are TRBV4-2 and TRBJ1-5, with D perhaps TRBD1 (5 bases). Trimming took off 1 base at V and 7 bases at J, with 14 bases between the two ends. This CDR3 has 15 residues. Germline V lookup: CDR1 LGHNA, CDR2 YNFKEQ. The CDR3 nucleotides are TGTGCCAGCAGCCAAGCGGGCCGCGGGGGACAGCCCCAGCATTTT. This codes for CASSQAGRGGQPQHF.

J is TRBJ1-6 and V is TRBV29-1; maybe TRBD1 (5 bases). The V gene lost 4 bases and the J gene lost 7 bases, with 8 bases spanning the gap. The CDR3 covers 12 residues. CDR1 and CDR2 from the germline V gene are SQVTM and ANQGSEA. In DNA, the CDR3 is TGCAGCGTTGGTGGGGCGAATTCACCCCTCCACTTT. Encoded protein: CSVGGANSPLHF.

This clonotype occurred a few times. The V gene is TRBV6-1, the J gene TRBJ2-2; D is perhaps TRBD1 (5 bases). CDR3 size: 18 residues. V was clipped by 0 bases and J by 0 bases, with 14 bases between them. Germline CDR1 is MNHNS and CDR2 is SASEGT. The CDR3 is CASSEALKGPANTGELFF. The CDR3 DNA reads TGTGCCAGCAGTGAAGCGTTAAAGGGGCCCGCGAACACCGGGGAGCTGTTTTTT.

In its sample, this clonotype was seen a few times. The gene calls are TRBV7-8 and TRBJ1-4; D gene unclear. From germline, CDR1 is SGHVS and CDR2 FQNEAQ. V lost 5 bases to trimming and J lost 7 bases, with 5 bases between them. This CDR3 contains 11 residues. The CDR3 region is CASSPSEKLFF. DNA of the CDR3: TGTGCCAGCAGCCCTAGTGAAAAACTGTTTTTT.

There are many counts of this clonotype. The V and J genes are TRBV20-1 and TRBJ2-3; 13 bases agree with TRBD2. The length of the CDR3 is 17 residues. Germline V gives CDR1 DFQATT, CDR2 SNEGSKA (reference sequence). Losses at the gene ends were 7 bases for V and 2 bases for J; bases not matched to a gene: 12. The DNA of the CDR3 is TGCAGTGTCACCTTGCCGGGACTAGCGGGATTCACAGATACGCAGTATTTT. Translating it yields CSVTLPGLAGFTDTQYF.

This sequence joins TRBV28 and TRBJ2-2, with D maybe TRBD1 (6 bases). The CDR3 consists of 15 residues. The V end lost 3 bases, the J end lost 5 bases, and 13 bases lay between the germline ends. Germline loops: CDR1 MDHEN, CDR2 SYDVKM. CDR3 loop: CASSFVGGYTGELFF. The DNA of the CDR3 is TGTGCCAGCAGTTTTGTAGGGGGTTATACCGGGGAGCTGTTTTTT.

This clonotype was found a few times. The V and J genes are TRBV4-1 and TRBJ2-4, with D uncertain. The germline V gene has CDR1 MGHRA and CDR2 YSYEKL. CDR3 size: 15 residues. V lost 3 bases, J lost 0 bases, and 9 bases lay in between. The CDR3 coding sequence is TGCGCCAGCAGCCAGTCGGCGATAGCCAAAAACATTCAGTACTTC. This codes for CASSQSAIAKNIQYF.

The DNA of the CDR3 is TGCAGCGTTGAAGTTAGTCGAGGGGATGGCTACACCTTC. The encoded protein is CSVEVSRGDGYTF. This chain uses TRBV29-1 with TRBJ1-2, with D perhaps TRBD1 (5 bases). CDR3 length: 13 residues. Between the trimmed V and J ends, which lost 1 base and 6 bases, there was a span of 12 bases. The germline CDR1 and CDR2 sequences are SQVTM and ANQGSEA.

This clonotype was recorded a few times. This rearrangement joins TRBV2 to TRBJ2-2; 10 nucleotides agree with TRBD1. CDR3 length: 15 amino acids. Trimming removed 7 bases from V and 5 bases from J; junction bases left unmatched: 7. Germline lookup yields CDR1 SNHLY and CDR2 FYNNEI. The CDR3: CASNRDRGRTGELFF. The CDR3 nucleotides are TGTGCCAGCAACCGGGACAGGGGCAGGACCGGGGAGCTGTTTTTT.

The count of this clonotype is one. The chain combines TRBV7-2 with TRBJ2-1; D is unresolved. Looked up from germline, CDR1 is SGHTA and CDR2 is FQGNSA. The CDR3 spans 14 residues. The V gene lost 4 bases and the J gene lost 4 bases, with 11 bases spanning the gap. This chain's CDR3 is CASSSRPGYNEQFF. The DNA of the CDR3 is TGTGCCAGCAGCTCAAGACCGGGTTACAATGAGCAGTTCTTC.

CDR3 sequence: CATSRGAPRAETQYF. Here the CDR3 DNA reads TGTGCCACCAGCAGAGGAGCGCCTAGGGCGGAGACCCAGTACTTC. The genes are TRBV15 and TRBJ2-5; D is undetermined. Trimming removed 1 base from V and 5 bases from J, with 14 bases in between. CDR3 length equals 15 residues. Germline CDR1 reads LNHNV; CDR2 reads YYDKDF (reference sequence).

The chain carries TRBV10-3 and TRBJ2-2, with TRBD2 identical over 9 bases. The CDR3 is made up of 15 amino acids. V trimming: 6 bases; J trimming: 2 bases; junction bases outside the gene matches: 4. Germline V gene sequence: CDR1 ENHRY, CDR2 SYGVKD. DNA for the CDR3: TGTGCCATCAGGCAAGCGGGGGGAAACACCGGGGAGCTGTTTTTT. Its protein product is CAIRQAGGNTGELFF.

There are a few counts of this clonotype. The chain combines TRBV4-2 with TRBJ1-3; possibly TRBD1 for D (5 bases). V shed 1 base and J shed 4 bases, with 8 bases lying between them. CDR3 length: 14 residues. The germline CDR1 and CDR2 sequences are LGHNA and YNFKEQ. CDR3 region: CASSQGGYGNTIYF. The CDR3 region has the DNA TGTGCCAGCAGCCAAGGGGGGTACGGAAACACCATATATTTT.